Below are 7 T cell receptor beta chains sequenced from a single sample in a study of patients and donors after allogeneic stem cell transplantation. TCRdb independently ran MiXCR on the RT-PCR reads; one entry per CDR3 protein. The sample contains approximately 17,000 distinct CDR3 sequences, under 35% of which appear only once. Sequenced material: blood, either unsorted or a sorted T cell fraction (not recorded which). Receptor source: a human donor who was either an allogeneic HSCT recipient or a stem cell or donor lymphocyte infusion donor (not recorded which). It is not recorded whose cells these are; they may come from a transplant donor.

This clonotype came up many times. V and J are TRBV3-1 and TRBJ1-5; D is perhaps TRBD1 (5 bases). V lost 4 bases, J lost 2 bases, and 12 bases lay in between. Per germline, CDR1 LGHDT and CDR2 YNNKEL (reference sequence). The CDR3 loop spans 15 amino acids. The CDR3 sequence: CASSPDSSGNQPQHF. The DNA for the CDR3 is TGTGCCAGCAGCCCCGACAGTTCGGGCAATCAGCCCCAGCATTTT.

This rearrangement joins TRBV6-2 or TRBV6-3 to TRBJ2-5; the D is unclear. The germline V gene encodes CDR1 MNHEY and CDR2 SVGEGT. The CDR3 is 13 amino acids. V lost 5 bases to trimming and J lost 7 bases, with 14 bases between them. The CDR3 coding sequence is TGTGCCAGCAGTCGGGCACGTCCAGGGACCCAGTACTTC. This encodes CASSRARPGTQYF.

This clonotype appeared a few times. The chain uses TRBV4-3 and TRBJ1-5; no reliable D call. There are 14 residues in the CDR3. The germline V gene has CDR1 LGHNA and CDR2 YSLEER. Trimming removed 4 bases at V and 0 bases at J, with 7 bases between. The chain's CDR3 is CASSRAPSNQPQHF. The CDR3 DNA sequence: TGCGCCAGCAGCCGGGCCCCTAGCAATCAGCCCCAGCATTTT.

This clonotype was seen a handful of times. The chain carries TRBV4-3 and TRBJ2-1; no reliable D call. This CDR3 is built from 16 residues. V lost 0 bases and J 5 bases, leaving 14 bases between the germline ends. Germline CDR1 reads LGHNA; CDR2 reads YSLEER. The CDR3 is CASSQDWGRNNNEQFF. The CDR3 region has the DNA TGCGCCAGCAGCCAAGATTGGGGAAGAAACAACAATGAGCAGTTCTTC.

The chain carries TRBV7-9 and TRBJ1-3; D possibly corresponds to TRBD1 (5 bases). There are 16 residues in the CDR3. Trimming removed 5 bases from V and 3 bases from J, with 17 bases in between. The germline CDR1 and CDR2 sequences are SEHNR and FQNEAQ (reference sequence). CDR3 bases: TGTGCCAGCAGCCCGAGACAGCTGCTATATGGAAACACCATATATTTT. This gives the protein CASSPRQLLYGNTIYF.

This clonotype was picked up many times. This chain uses TRBV10-3 with TRBJ1-5; D gene unclear. The V end was cut by 0 bases, the J end by 2 bases, with 5 bases between. The CDR3 is 14 residues long. Germline V lookup: CDR1 ENHRY, CDR2 SYGVKD. DNA of the CDR3: TGTGCCATCAGTGAGTCCTGGGGCAATCAGCCCCAGCATTTT. Its translation: CAISESWGNQPQHF.

This clonotype has more than one count but fewer than ten. The chain recombines TRBV6-5 with TRBJ2-5; D is undetermined. The CDR3 has 15 residues. Germline values: CDR1 MNHEY, CDR2 SVGAGI. V lost 0 bases, J lost 5 bases, and 13 bases lay in between. CDR3 loop: CASSYSMGSRETQYF. CDR3 bases: TGTGCCAGCAGTTACTCGATGGGGTCCCGGGAGACCCAGTACTTC.